The 6 T cell receptor beta chains below come from one sample, sequenced in a study of CD8+CD57+ T cells in acquired aplastic anemia. Patients chosen for sequencing had shown CD8+CD57+ cell expansion by flow cytometry. TCR beta VDJ combinations and CDR3 sequences were profiled from genomic DNA. MiXCR, run by TCRdb on the reads, gives a single entry per CDR3 protein. The sample carries approximately 190,000 distinct CDR3 sequences, 40% to 55% recorded once. Sequenced input: sorted CD4+, CD8+, or CD8+CD57+ T cells (not recorded which) from PBMCs. The receptors originated from a human donor with aplastic anemia.

This sequence joins TRBV6-5 and TRBJ2-5; possible D gene TRBD1, 5 bases. Trimming removed 6 bases at V and 4 bases at J, with 12 bases between. CDR1 is MNHEY and CDR2 is SVGAGI in the germline V gene. The CDR3 contains 13 residues. The CDR3 loop is CASSYDSLETQYF. The CDR3 region has the DNA TGTGCCAGCAGCTACGACAGCTTAGAGACCCAGTACTTC.

This clonotype was counted many times. The rearrangement joins TRBV5-5 to TRBJ2-5; D uncertain. This CDR3 comprises 14 residues. Germline CDR1 SGHKS, CDR2 YYEKEE (reference sequence). V was shortened by 1 base and J by 4 bases, with 11 bases between the two germline ends. CDR3 in DNA: TGTGCCAGCAGCTTGAGGTGGGTTGCAGAGACCCAGTACTTC. Translating it yields CASSLRWVAETQYF.

This clonotype came up many times. The chain joins TRBV7-8 to TRBJ2-7; D remains ambiguous. Germline V gene sequence: CDR1 SGHVS, CDR2 FQNEAQ. CDR3 size: 12 residues. V lost 3 bases, J lost 3 bases, and 6 bases lay in between. CDR3 in DNA: TGTGCCAGCAGCTTTGGGTACTACGAGCAGTACTTC. As protein: CASSFGYYEQYF.

This clonotype was detected a few times. The rearrangement links TRBV15 to TRBJ2-7; unclear D gene. The V and J ends lost 0 bases and 3 bases respectively, with 3 bases between them. Germline V lookup: CDR1 LNHNV, CDR2 YYDKDF (reference sequence). The CDR3 spans 12 residues. The DNA for the CDR3 is TGTGCCACCAGCAGAGATTACTACGAGCAGTACTTC. This codes for CATSRDYYEQYF.

This clonotype was recorded many times. The chain recombines TRBV5-1 with TRBJ2-2, with 8 bases matching TRBD1. V lost 0 bases to trimming and J lost 1 base; unmatched junction nucleotides: 5. CDR1 and CDR2 (germline): SGHRS, YFSETQ. This CDR3 has 17 residues. For the CDR3, the DNA is TGCGCCAGCAGCTTGGCCTTCGGACAGGGGAACACCGGGGAGCTGTTTTTT. Translating it yields CASSLAFGQGNTGELFF.

This clonotype was counted ten times or more. The chain joins TRBV20-1 to TRBJ2-1; 7 bases are shared with TRBD2. The CDR3 contains 15 residues. Germline trimming cut 5 bases from V and 6 bases from J; bases unmatched to any gene: 13. Germline values: CDR1 DFQATT, CDR2 SNEGSKA (reference sequence). In DNA form, the CDR3 reads TGCAGTGCTCGGTTTGGGCGGGAGATAAGCAATGAGCAGTTCTTC. Its translation: CSARFGREISNEQFF.